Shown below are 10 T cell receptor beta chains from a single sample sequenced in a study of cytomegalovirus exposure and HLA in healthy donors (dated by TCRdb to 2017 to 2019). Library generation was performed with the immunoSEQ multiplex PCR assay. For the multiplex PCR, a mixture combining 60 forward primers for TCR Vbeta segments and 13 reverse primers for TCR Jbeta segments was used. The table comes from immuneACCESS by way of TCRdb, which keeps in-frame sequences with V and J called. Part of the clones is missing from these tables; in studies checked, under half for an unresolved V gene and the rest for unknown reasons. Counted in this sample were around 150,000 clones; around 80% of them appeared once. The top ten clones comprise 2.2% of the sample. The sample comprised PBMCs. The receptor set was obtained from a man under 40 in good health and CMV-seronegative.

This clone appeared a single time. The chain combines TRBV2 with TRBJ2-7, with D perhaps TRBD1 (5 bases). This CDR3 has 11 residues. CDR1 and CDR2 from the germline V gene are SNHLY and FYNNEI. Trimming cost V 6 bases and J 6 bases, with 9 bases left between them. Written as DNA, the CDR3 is TGTGCCAGCAGCAGGGTACGCGAGCAGTACTTC. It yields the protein CASSRVREQYF.

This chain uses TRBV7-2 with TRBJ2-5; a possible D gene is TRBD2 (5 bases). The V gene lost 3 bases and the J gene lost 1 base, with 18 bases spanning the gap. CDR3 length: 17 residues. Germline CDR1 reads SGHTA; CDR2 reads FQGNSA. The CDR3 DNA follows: TGTGCCAGCAGCTTCTTAGGTAGAGGGCGAATCCAAGAGACCCAGTACTTC. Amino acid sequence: CASSFLGRGRIQETQYF.

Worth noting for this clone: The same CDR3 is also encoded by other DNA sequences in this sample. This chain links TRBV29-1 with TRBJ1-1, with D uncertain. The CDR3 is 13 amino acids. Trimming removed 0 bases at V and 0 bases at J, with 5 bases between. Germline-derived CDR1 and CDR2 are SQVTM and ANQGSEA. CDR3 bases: TGCAGCGTTGAAGATCAGGTGAACACTGAAGCTTTCTTT. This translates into CSVEDQVNTEAFF.

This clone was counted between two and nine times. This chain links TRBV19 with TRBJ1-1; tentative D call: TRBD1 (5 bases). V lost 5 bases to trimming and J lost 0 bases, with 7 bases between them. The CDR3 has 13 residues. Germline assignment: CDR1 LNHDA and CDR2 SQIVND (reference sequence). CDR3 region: CASSAGLNTEAFF. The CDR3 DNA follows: TGTGCCAGTAGTGCGGGACTGAACACTGAAGCTTTCTTT.

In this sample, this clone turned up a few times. Here the CDR3 reads CASSDGISGSVNEQFF. The CDR3 bases are TGTGCCAGCAGTGACGGTATCAGCGGGAGTGTGAATGAGCAGTTCTTC. J is TRBJ2-1 and V is TRBV6-4, with 8 positions matching TRBD2. The V and J ends lost 2 bases and 7 bases, in that order; junction bases with no gene match: 10. Germline CDR1 is MRHNA and CDR2 is SNTAGT. The CDR3 is made up of 16 amino acids.

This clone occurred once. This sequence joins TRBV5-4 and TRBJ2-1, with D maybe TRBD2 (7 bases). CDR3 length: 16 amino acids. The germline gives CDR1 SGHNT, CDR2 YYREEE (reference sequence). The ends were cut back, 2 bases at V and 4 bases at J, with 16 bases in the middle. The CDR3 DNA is TGTGCCAGCAGCTTCGGGGGGCTAGCGACATACAATGAGCAGTTCTTC. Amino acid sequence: CASSFGGLATYNEQFF. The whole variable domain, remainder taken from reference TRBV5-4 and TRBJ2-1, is ETGVTQSPTHLIKTRGQQVTLRCSSQSGHNTVSWYQQALGQGPQFIFQYYREEENGRGNFPPRFSGLQFPNYSSELNVNALELDDSALYLCASSFGGLATYNEQFFGPGTRLTVL.

CDR3 sequence (DNA): TGTGCCAGCAGTATCGGGGGGACTACGGACGAGCAGTACTTC. This encodes CASSIGGTTDEQYF. The rearrangement joins TRBV28 to TRBJ2-7, with 7 bases identical to TRBD2. Germline V gives CDR1 MDHEN, CDR2 SYDVKM. V shed 5 bases and J 5 bases; nucleotides not matched to a gene: 9. The CDR3 runs 14 residues.

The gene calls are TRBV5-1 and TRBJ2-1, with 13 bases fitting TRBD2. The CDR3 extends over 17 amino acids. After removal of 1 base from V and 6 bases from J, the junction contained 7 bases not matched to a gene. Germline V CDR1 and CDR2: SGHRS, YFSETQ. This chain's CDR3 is CASSLRTSGSAVNEQFF. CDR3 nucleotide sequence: TGCGCCAGCAGCTTGAGGACTAGCGGGAGCGCGGTCAATGAGCAGTTCTTC. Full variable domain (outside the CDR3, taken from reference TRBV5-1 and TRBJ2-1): KAGVTQTPRYLIKTRGQQVTLSCSPISGHRSVSWYQQTPGQGLQFLFEYFSETQRNKGNFPGRFSGRQFSNSRSEMNVSTLELGDSALYLCASSLRTSGSAVNEQFFGPGTRLTVL.

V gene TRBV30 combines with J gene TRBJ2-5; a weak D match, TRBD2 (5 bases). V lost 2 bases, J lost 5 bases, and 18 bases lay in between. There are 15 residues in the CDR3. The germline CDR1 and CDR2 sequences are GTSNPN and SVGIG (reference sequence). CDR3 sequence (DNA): TGTGCCTGGAGTCCGTCCGGACGGGAAGGTGAGACCCAGTACTTC. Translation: CAWSPSGREGETQYF.

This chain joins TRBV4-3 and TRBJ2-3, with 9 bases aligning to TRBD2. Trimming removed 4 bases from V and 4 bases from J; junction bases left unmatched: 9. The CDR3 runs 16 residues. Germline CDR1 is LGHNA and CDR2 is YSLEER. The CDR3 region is CASSLRGGRAADTQYF. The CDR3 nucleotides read TGCGCCAGCAGCCTTAGGGGCGGGAGGGCCGCAGATACGCAGTATTTT.